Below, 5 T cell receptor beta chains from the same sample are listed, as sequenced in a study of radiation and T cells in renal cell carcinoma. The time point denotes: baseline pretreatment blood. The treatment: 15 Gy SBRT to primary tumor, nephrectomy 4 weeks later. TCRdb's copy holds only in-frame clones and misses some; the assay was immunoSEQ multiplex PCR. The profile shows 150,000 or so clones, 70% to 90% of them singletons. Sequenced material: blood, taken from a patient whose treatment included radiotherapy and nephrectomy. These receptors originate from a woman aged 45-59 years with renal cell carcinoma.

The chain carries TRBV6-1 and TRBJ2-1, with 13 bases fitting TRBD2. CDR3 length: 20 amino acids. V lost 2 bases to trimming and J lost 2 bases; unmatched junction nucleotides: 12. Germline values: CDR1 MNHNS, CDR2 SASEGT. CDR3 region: CASSEIFLGTSGVTYNEQFF. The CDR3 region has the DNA TGTGCCAGCAGTGAAATATTCCTCGGGACTAGCGGGGTGACCTACAATGAGCAGTTCTTC.

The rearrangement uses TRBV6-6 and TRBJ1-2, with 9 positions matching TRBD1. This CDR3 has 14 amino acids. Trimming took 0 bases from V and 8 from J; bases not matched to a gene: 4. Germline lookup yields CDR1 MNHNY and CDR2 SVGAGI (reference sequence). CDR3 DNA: TGTGCCAGCAGTTACTCGGACAGGGGAGTAGGCTACACCTTC. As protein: CASSYSDRGVGYTF.

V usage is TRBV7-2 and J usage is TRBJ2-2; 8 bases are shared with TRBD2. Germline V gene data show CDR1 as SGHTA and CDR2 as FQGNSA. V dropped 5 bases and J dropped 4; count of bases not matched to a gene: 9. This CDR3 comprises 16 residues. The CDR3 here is CASSRPGGAGTGELFF. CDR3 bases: TGTGCCAGCAGCCGACCCGGGGGGGCGGGCACCGGGGAGCTGTTTTTT.

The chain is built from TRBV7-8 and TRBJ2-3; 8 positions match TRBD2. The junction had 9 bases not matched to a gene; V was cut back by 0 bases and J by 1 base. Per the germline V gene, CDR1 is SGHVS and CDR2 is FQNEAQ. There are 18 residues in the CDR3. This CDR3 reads CASSLASIPGGGTDTQYF. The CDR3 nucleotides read TGTGCCAGCAGCTTAGCGTCTATACCGGGGGGGGGCACAGATACGCAGTATTTT.

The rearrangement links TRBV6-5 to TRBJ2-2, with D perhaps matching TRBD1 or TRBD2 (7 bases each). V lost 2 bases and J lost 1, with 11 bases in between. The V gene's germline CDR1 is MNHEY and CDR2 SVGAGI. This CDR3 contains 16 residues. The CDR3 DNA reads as TGTGCCAGCAGTTACAGCGGGACAGTGAACACCGGGGAGCTGTTTTTT. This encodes CASSYSGTVNTGELFF.